Reported below is one TCR beta chain. Its specificity is not known. A junction end diverges from the germline sequence, so it may reflect a read error. This CDR3 region has 16 residues. Germline CDR1 reads SGHRS; CDR2 reads YFSETQ. This sample is part of a study of response to subunit inactivated influenza vaccine. General study points: T cells newly recruited by each seasonal influenza vaccination are few, the authors suggested.

TCRdb ran MiXCR on the RT-PCR reads and lists one entry per CDR3 protein. The sample holds hundreds of thousands of distinct CDR3 sequences, about 25% seen once. The specimen comprised CD4+ T cells sorted from PBMCs, sampled less than 6 days after vaccination. The V gene is TRBV5-1, the J gene TRBJ2-1; 11 nucleotides line up with TRBD2. The TCR was taken from a man aged 50-59 years who received an inactivated influenza vaccine. DNA of the CDR3: TGTGCCAGCAGCTTGGCCGCGACTAGCGGGACTGATGAGCAGTTCTTC. Translated: CASSLAATSGTDEQFF. The complete variable domain, with remaining parts taken from reference TRBV5-1 and TRBJ2-1, reads KAGVTQTPRYLIKTRGQQVTLSCSPISGHRSVSWYQQTPGQGLQFLFEYFSETQRNKGNFPGRFSGRQFSNSRSEMNVSTLELGDSALYLCASSLAATSGTDEQFFGPGTRLTVL.